This T cell receptor (beta chain) derives from a study of metastatic and nonmetastatic thyroid tumors. Broader study findings: Malignant thyroid tumors reportedly exceeded benign nodules significantly in TCR beta diversity, with the difference appearing in blood and tumor.

TCRdb redid the clone calls on the PCR reads using MiXCR. The data show over 20,000 clones, with approximately 24% seen just once and roughly 12% held by the top ten. This clone was observed at least ten times. The target antigen is unknown. Thyroid surgery was performed in patients who had received no treatment beforehand. Germline CDR1 and CDR2: LNHDA and SQIVND (reference sequence). This CDR3 is 17 amino acids long. After removal of 5 bases from V and 4 bases from J, the junction contained 10 bases not matched to a gene. The V gene is TRBV19, the J gene TRBJ2-2; 10 bases are shared with TRBD2. The receptor comes from a male donor with papillary thyroid cancer or a benign thyroid nodule (not recorded which). Some clones in this sample may be carry-over from other donors' samples. The sequenced sample consisted of tumor tissue. CDR3 DNA: TGTGCCAGTAGTCGCACCAGCGGGAGGGCCCGCACCGGGGAGCTGTTTTTT. Its translation: CASSRTSGRARTGELFF.